These T cell receptor beta chains were read from a single sample in a study of monozygotic twins with inflammatory bowel disease. TCRdb processed the 5' RACE reads again and assigns one entry to each CDR3 protein, with no DNA. The table for this sample gives 440,000 or so distinct CDR3 sequences. The sequenced sample was blood. These receptors were taken from a human donor with ulcerative colitis or Crohn's disease, or a healthy co-twin of an affected twin (not recorded which). CDR3s include the opening cysteine and the closing phenylalanine or tryptophan. Each record gives: V gene, J gene, CDR3 protein.

V: TRBV28; J: TRBJ1-5; CDR3: CASSLLKGAQPQHF
V: TRBV7-3; J: TRBJ2-1; CDR3: CASSLRSGSVGNEQFF
V: TRBV30; J: TRBJ1-5; CDR3: CAWSEGVGQPQHF
V: TRBV12-3/TRBV12-4; J: TRBJ1-3; CDR3: CASSSGTGARNTIYF
V: TRBV5-1; J: TRBJ1-1; CDR3: CASSLGTLTEAFF
V: TRBV20-1; J: TRBJ2-3; CDR3: CSAREMRTSTDTQYF
V: TRBV20-1; J: TRBJ1-2; CDR3: CSAPRGGNYGYTF
V: TRBV24-1; J: TRBJ1-1; CDR3: CATSDSRDRGRVTEAFF
V: TRBV20-1; J: TRBJ1-1; CDR3: CSARRVEGWYTEAFF
V: TRBV20-1; J: TRBJ2-1; CDR3: CSAREEGRWTGGYNEQFF
V: TRBV3-1; J: TRBJ1-1; CDR3: CASSPYSKMGNTEAFF
V: TRBV6-1; J: TRBJ2-7; CDR3: CASSPLDGGLTYEQYF
V: TRBV5-8; J: TRBJ1-2; CDR3: CASSTGILYGYTF
V: TRBV18; J: TRBJ2-7; CDR3: CASSPRASSYEQYF
V: TRBV9; J: TRBJ2-1; CDR3: CASSAHPGGEQFF
V: TRBV20-1; J: TRBJ1-2; CDR3: CSARALTWIHGYTF
V: TRBV2; J: TRBJ2-1; CDR3: CASSDETPSYNEQFF
V: TRBV27; J: TRBJ2-7; CDR3: CASSFTSSTYEQYF
V: TRBV20-1; J: TRBJ2-7; CDR3: CSARKHDSYYEQYF
V: TRBV7-9; J: TRBJ1-6; CDR3: CASTPHGDSPLHF
V: TRBV20-1; J: TRBJ2-5; CDR3: CSATRTGKTQYF
V: TRBV7-9; J: TRBJ2-7; CDR3: CASSQTTGSWEQYF
V: TRBV29-1; J: TRBJ1-6; CDR3: CSVRTGVGNSPLHF
V: TRBV7-8; J: TRBJ2-3; CDR3: CASSLVSSGTHMDTQYF
V: TRBV5-1; J: TRBJ2-1; CDR3: CATPSRASSYNEQFF
V: TRBV27; J: TRBJ2-6; CDR3: CASSSPAGGSSGANVLTF